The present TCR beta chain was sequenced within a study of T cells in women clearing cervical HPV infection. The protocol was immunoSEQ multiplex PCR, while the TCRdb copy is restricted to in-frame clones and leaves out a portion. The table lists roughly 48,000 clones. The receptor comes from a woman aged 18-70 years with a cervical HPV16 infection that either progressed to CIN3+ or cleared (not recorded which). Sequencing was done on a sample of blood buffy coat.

The CDR3 loop is CASSQDQREGDTQYF. Incomplete CDR3 DNA: TGTGCCAGCAGCCAAGATCAACGGGAGGGGGATACG. The chain carries TRBV14 and TRBJ2-3; 8 nucleotides line up with TRBD2. The read gets to within 3 residues of the CDR3 end, and the germline J gene fills in the rest. The germline V gene has CDR1 SGHDN and CDR2 FVKESK. Trimming cost V 0 bases and J 6 bases; bases outside gene matches: 5. CDR3 length equals 15 residues.